This TCR beta chain came from a study of T-cell memory formation after mild COVID-19. General study points: Day 15 to 85 contracting clones showed balanced CD4/CD8; later expanders leaned CD4+. Day 37-peaking second-wave clones had unconfirmed SARS-CoV-2 specificity.

Germline trimming cut 0 bases from V and 7 bases from J; bases unmatched to any gene: 13. The CDR3 has 17 residues. Germline V gives CDR1 LGHDT, CDR2 YNNKEL (reference sequence). Note on this clonotype: What it recognizes is unknown.

TCRdb re-called the 5' RACE reads through MiXCR, storing one row per CDR3 protein. The sample consists of roughly 110,000 distinct CDR3 sequences, about a sixth of them appearing once. The TCR sequence derives from an adult woman who had mild COVID-19 (a few samples of this study predate the infection). Cell type and time point are not known. Source material: PBMCs or a T cell subset sorted from them (not recorded which). The chain couples TRBV3-1 to TRBJ2-7; 9 bases match TRBD2. The CDR3 spells CASSQDGVAGASWEQYF. CDR3 bases: TGTGCCAGCAGCCAAGATGGGGTAGCGGGAGCCTCTTGGGAGCAGTACTTC.